This T cell receptor (beta chain) comes out of a study of beta chain features in type 1 diabetes. General study findings and limits: TCRB CDR3 length was moderately but significantly reduced in all four CD4+ subsets of Type 1 diabetes patients.

Every bit of the isolated RNA underwent reverse transcription, so sequencing read expressed TCRB transcripts. The data were produced by immunoSEQ multiplex PCR, yet TCRdb's version contains in-frame clones alone and is incomplete. Of some 160,000 clones listed, around 8.4% were seen once; the top ten hold approximately 0.54%. This clone was detected a few times. The antigen remains undetermined. The sample holds other DNA sequences that translate to the same CDR3. CDR1 is SGHTA and CDR2 is FQGNSA in the germline V gene. Trimming removed 2 bases at V and 1 base at J, with 8 bases between. CDR3 size: 14 residues.

The specimen was central memory CD4+ T cells from blood. This TCR came from a woman under 30 with type 1 diabetes. The chain joins TRBV7-2 to TRBJ2-5, with D tentatively TRBD2 (6 bases). CDR3 in DNA: TGTGCCAGCAGCTTAAGTAGCGGCCAAGAGACCCAGTACTTC. This codes for CASSLSSGQETQYF.